A selection of T cell receptor beta chains follows, all from one sample in a study of T cells after yellow fever vaccination. TCRdb analysed the 5' RACE reads with MiXCR anew, one entry per CDR3 protein. The sample has about 330,000 distinct CDR3 sequences; around 7% are singletons. This specimen was PBMCs, taken roughly 46 days after the first yellow fever vaccination. The source of these receptors is a man younger than 30 who received the YFV17D yellow fever vaccine. The conserved cysteine and the conserved F or W are not part of the CDR3 here. Each record gives: V gene, J gene, CDR3 protein.

>TRBV6-5|TRBJ2-1
ASSNGSYNEQF
>TRBV6-1|TRBJ1-2
ASSRYREPNYGYT
>TRBV2|TRBJ2-3
ASGTWLKDTQY
>TRBV18|TRBJ2-7
ASSPHPSDPELYEQY
>TRBV20-1|TRBJ2-3
SARGLTGASTDTQY
>TRBV7-2|TRBJ2-3
ASSLGTHPSTDTQY
>TRBV29-1|TRBJ1-2
SVRAGTAHPYGYT
>TRBV5-1|TRBJ2-2
ASSLQGTGELF
>TRBV7-2|TRBJ1-2
ASSPRQTLYGYT
>TRBV5-1|TRBJ2-3
ASRAGPSTDTQY
>TRBV7-2|TRBJ1-1
ASRLNTEAF
>TRBV6-2/TRBV6-3|TRBJ1-4
ASSYYRPTQTEKLF
>TRBV7-9|TRBJ2-5
ASSFLRDRSQETQY
>TRBV6-6|TRBJ2-1
ASTPQVNEQF
>TRBV6-4|TRBJ2-3
ASSDVAGSTDTQY
>TRBV5-1|TRBJ2-1
ASSQGWRTEKTYNEQF
>TRBV7-6|TRBJ2-3
ASSYLRRGTDTQY
>TRBV28|TRBJ1-1
ASRQLERVNTEAF
>TRBV12-3/TRBV12-4|TRBJ1-4
ASSLGPGEREKLF
>TRBV18|TRBJ1-2
ASSPENSNYGYT
>TRBV11-2|TRBJ2-2
ASSLERRSLGELF
>TRBV11-1|TRBJ2-1
ASSSERTLGTSRGNEQF
>TRBV29-1|TRBJ1-2
SVEDGGMYGYT
>TRBV5-5|TRBJ2-7
ASSPGLRGYEQY
>TRBV4-1|TRBJ1-4
ASSQVGLGREKLF
>TRBV9|TRBJ1-2
ASSVSGTGYYGYT
>TRBV5-1|TRBJ2-5
ASSLEQGERY
>TRBV5-4|TRBJ2-3
ASTQLAGDRDTQY
>TRBV5-6|TRBJ2-7
ASSPGRLSSGAPYEQY
>TRBV20-1|TRBJ2-7
SALTQGAYEQY
>TRBV11-1|TRBJ2-2
ASSAGLESGELF
>TRBV5-1|TRBJ2-5
ASSLEGLQETQY
>TRBV28|TRBJ2-2
ASSPAGAATGELF
>TRBV10-2|TRBJ2-5
ASPTGEETQY
>TRBV18|TRBJ2-3
ASSSGLAGFADTQY
>TRBV7-9|TRBJ1-4
ASSGSGTGLSEKLF
>TRBV5-1|TRBJ2-5
ASREGVFQETQY